Below, 29 T cell receptor beta chains from the same sample are listed, as sequenced in a study of low-dose radiotherapy and immunotherapy resistance in tumors. Gene-specific TRAV and TRBV primers were used for first-strand cDNA, covering alpha and beta chains. A constant-region primer paired with the V-primer adapter amplified TCRs over 20 PCR cycles. TCRdb re-derived calls from the reads in MiXCR, one entry per CDR3 protein. This table has approximately 7,300 distinct CDR3 sequences, 70% to 85% appearing once. The receptors shown here come from a human donor with advanced metastatic prostate, ovarian, gallbladder or colorectal cancer (not recorded which). This table probably holds off-target reads from a library built for another chain.

The chain carries TRBV6-1 and TRBJ2-7; no clear D. Germline values: CDR1 MNHNS, CDR2 SASEGT. V lost 1 base to trimming and J lost 7 bases, with 5 bases between them. This CDR3 region has 11 residues. This chain's CDR3 is CASSEEREQYF. CDR3 in DNA: TGTGCCAGCAGTGAAGAGAGAGAGCAGTACTTC.

The chain combines TRBV12-3 or TRBV12-4 with TRBJ1-1; D is unclear. V lost 3 bases to trimming and J lost 2 bases, with 10 bases between them. The CDR3 has 14 residues. The CDR3, as DNA: TGTGCCAGCAGTTTTGTGGGAACCAACACTGAAGCTTTCTTT. Translating it yields CASSFVGTNTEAFF.

The chain employs TRBV7-2 and TRBJ2-3; 8 bases align to TRBD2. Looked up from germline, CDR1 is SGHTA and CDR2 is FQGNSA. The CDR3 consists of 15 residues. V trimming: 5 bases; J trimming: 4 bases; junction bases outside the gene matches: 8. CDR3 sequence reads: CASSPGGAMADTQYF. In DNA, the CDR3 is TGTGCCAGCAGCCCCGGGGGGGCAATGGCAGATACGCAGTATTTT. The whole variable domain, remainder taken from reference TRBV7-2 and TRBJ2-3, is GAGVSQSPSNKVTEKGKDVELRCDPISGHTALYWYRQSLGQGLEFLIYFQGNSAPDKSGLPSDRFSAERTGGSVSTLTIQRTQQEDSAVYLCASSPGGAMADTQYFGPGTRLTVL.

This chain joins TRBV7-9 and TRBJ2-3; the D is unclear. Germline CDR1 reads SEHNR; CDR2 reads FQNEAQ (reference sequence). The CDR3 is 15 amino acids. Between the trimmed V and J ends, which lost 6 bases and 2 bases, there was a span of 15 bases. The CDR3, as DNA: TGTGCCAGCAGTCCTGTCTCCGACCACACAGATACGCAGTATTTT. Residues: CASSPVSDHTDTQYF.

The V and J genes are TRBV20-1 and TRBJ2-1; the D call may be TRBD1 or TRBD2 (5 bases each). This CDR3 comprises 16 residues. Germline CDR1 DFQATT, CDR2 SNEGSKA (reference sequence). Trimming cost V 0 bases and J 9 bases, with 21 bases left between them. The DNA for the CDR3 is TGCAGTGCTAGAGATGTCGGCGGCGCCGCTGGGGGTGAGCAGTTCTTC. Translation gives CSARDVGGAAGGEQFF.

V gene TRBV20-1 combines with J gene TRBJ1-2; D is undetermined. The length of the CDR3 is 15 residues. The V end was cut by 0 bases, the J end by 5 bases, with 16 bases between. Germline V CDR1 and CDR2: DFQATT, SNEGSKA (reference sequence). In nucleotides, the CDR3 is TGCAGTGCTAGAGATGAACGGTCCTTGATTTATGGCTACACCTTC. Protein: CSARDERSLIYGYTF.

The rearrangement joins TRBV18 to TRBJ2-7, with D perhaps being TRBD1 or TRBD2 (5 bases each). The CDR3 extends over 15 amino acids. Germline V gene lookup returns CDR1 KGHSH and CDR2 LQKENI. V was shortened by 3 bases and J by 3 bases, with 15 bases between the two germline ends. Here the CDR3 DNA reads TGTGCCAGCTCACCTAACCCCGGGACCGACTACGAGCAGTACTTC. Translating it yields CASSPNPGTDYEQYF.

The gene calls are TRBV3-1 and TRBJ2-5, with 12 bases aligning to TRBD1. The CDR3 loop spans 14 amino acids. V dropped 4 bases and J dropped 6; count of bases not matched to a gene: 3. Germline V CDR1 and CDR2: LGHDT, YNNKEL (reference sequence). CDR3 in amino acids: CASSPGQGAKTQYF. The CDR3 bases are TGTGCCAGCAGCCCGGGACAGGGGGCAAAGACCCAGTACTTC.

The CDR3 DNA follows: TGTGCCAGCAGCGGGATCAGGAGGCTTAACACCGGGGAGCTGTTTTTT. The encoded protein is CASSGIRRLNTGELFF. The chain carries TRBV2 and TRBJ2-2; tentative D call: TRBD2 (5 bases). The CDR3 loop spans 16 amino acids. Trimming took 6 bases from V and 2 from J, leaving 16 bases between them. Germline values: CDR1 SNHLY, CDR2 FYNNEI.

The V gene is TRBV7-8, the J gene TRBJ2-1; a possible D gene is TRBD1 (5 bases). The CDR3 covers 19 residues. The germline V and J ends were trimmed by 1 base and 1 base, with 20 bases remaining between them. Germline-derived CDR1 and CDR2 are SGHVS and FQNEAQ. CDR3 in DNA: TGTGCCAGCAGCTTAGGGTTGCTACGACAGCAAAATTCCTACAATGAGCAGTTCTTC. It yields the protein CASSLGLLRQQNSYNEQFF.

J is TRBJ2-7 and V is TRBV5-1; D might be TRBD1 (5 bases). This CDR3 is built from 14 residues. The V end lost 1 base, the J end lost 6 bases, and 14 bases lay between the germline ends. Per the germline V gene, CDR1 is SGHRS and CDR2 is YFSETQ. The CDR3 DNA follows: TGCGCCAGCAGCTTGTCGGTCAGGGTTGGCGAGCAGTACTTC. This translates into CASSLSVRVGEQYF.

This clonotype was detected only a few times. The V gene is TRBV5-1, the J gene TRBJ2-1; possible D gene TRBD1, 6 bases. Per germline, CDR1 SGHRS and CDR2 YFSETQ. V lost 3 bases, J lost 4 bases, and 11 bases lay in between. The CDR3 runs 14 residues. The CDR3: CASSYRDTYNEQFF. The DNA of the CDR3 is TGCGCCAGCAGCTACCGGGACACGTACAATGAGCAGTTCTTC.

This clonotype has only one observation. The chain employs TRBV21-1 and TRBJ2-2; the table gives TRBD1 as D, unverified against the DNA. TRBV21-1 is tagged as a pseudogene. This CDR3 has 16 residues. The CDR3 DNA is TGTGCCAGCAGCAAAGGGGGACAGACAAACACCGGGGAGCTGTTTTTT. This sequence encodes CASSKGGQTNTGELFF.

The J gene is TRBJ1-5, the V gene TRBV10-3; 8 nucleotides line up with TRBD1. With V trimmed by 4 bases and J by 4 bases, 6 bases remained unmatched. The CDR3 length is 15 residues. Looked up from germline, CDR1 is ENHRY and CDR2 is SYGVKD. CDR3 amino acids: CAISVSGGTNQPQHF. DNA for the CDR3: TGTGCCATCAGTGTTTCAGGGGGCACTAATCAGCCCCAGCATTTT.

This chain links TRBV28 with TRBJ2-7; maybe TRBD1 (5 bases). Per the germline V gene, CDR1 is MDHEN and CDR2 is SYDVKM. The germline V and J ends were trimmed by 7 bases and 3 bases, with 10 bases remaining between them. The CDR3 sequence is 12 residues long. CDR3 nucleotides: TGTGCCAGCATGGCGACAGTCTACGAGCAGTACTTC. It is translated as CASMATVYEQYF.

The J gene is TRBJ1-1, the V gene TRBV29-1; D gene ambiguous. From germline, CDR1 is SQVTM and CDR2 ANQGSEA. The CDR3 runs to 12 residues. V shed 1 base and J shed 8 bases, with 11 bases lying between them. In DNA form, the CDR3 reads TGCAGCGTTGAAGGGTCCCACCCCGAAGCTTTCTTT. As protein: CSVEGSHPEAFF.

The rearrangement uses TRBV13 and TRBJ1-2; TRBD1 aligns across 11 bases. From germline, CDR1 is PRHDT and CDR2 FYEKMQ (reference sequence). This CDR3 region has 15 residues. V lost 5 bases, J lost 3 bases, and 5 bases stayed unmatched. CDR3 nucleotide sequence: TGTGCCAGCAGCAGAGGGACAGGGGGAGACTATGGCTACACCTTC. The encoded protein is CASSRGTGGDYGYTF.

The genes are TRBV29-1 and TRBJ1-1; TRBD1 is a possible D gene (5 bases). V lost 6 bases and J lost 5, with 16 bases in between. Germline V gene lookup returns CDR1 SQVTM and CDR2 ANQGSEA. This CDR3 contains 13 residues. DNA of the CDR3: TGCAGCGTCGCCCCAGGCGGGGGTACTGAAGCTTTCTTT. This sequence encodes CSVAPGGGTEAFF. The whole variable domain, filled in from reference TRBV29-1 and TRBJ1-1, reads SAVISQKPSRDICQRGTSLTIQCQVDSQVTMMFWYRQQPGQSLTLIATANQGSEATYESGFVIDKFPISRPNLTFSTLTVSNMSPEDSSIYLCSVAPGGGTEAFFGQGTRLTVV.

V is TRBV12-3 or TRBV12-4 and J is TRBJ2-2; 9 nucleotides line up with TRBD1. This CDR3 region has 16 residues. V was clipped by 6 bases and J by 3 bases; unmatched bases: 8. The CDR3 region has the DNA TGTGCCAGCAGCACGGGACAGGGTCGCGACACCGGGGAGCTGTTTTTT. Residues: CASSTGQGRDTGELFF.

This chain connects TRBV2 to TRBJ2-3, with D perhaps TRBD2 (6 bases). Germline CDR1 is SNHLY and CDR2 is FYNNEI. Trimming cost V 6 bases and J 2 bases, with 12 bases left between them. The CDR3 extends over 14 amino acids. In DNA form, the CDR3 reads TGTGCCAGCAGGGAGGACTACAACACAGATACGCAGTATTTT. Its translation: CASREDYNTDTQYF.

This chain uses TRBV2 with TRBJ2-5; 10 bases fit TRBD1. The V segment lost 6 bases and the J segment 3 bases; nucleotides outside the gene matches: 7. Germline loops: CDR1 SNHLY, CDR2 FYNNEI. This CDR3 is built from 15 residues. CDR3: CASSDGGTGEETQYF. CDR3 DNA: TGTGCCAGCAGCGATGGGGGGACAGGGGAAGAGACCCAGTACTTC.

The J gene is TRBJ2-1, the V gene TRBV2; 8 bases agree with TRBD2. The CDR3 is 14 residues long. CDR1 and CDR2 (germline): SNHLY, FYNNEI. V lost 6 bases to trimming and J lost 8 bases; unmatched junction nucleotides: 9. The chain's CDR3 is CASSGGGAWYEQFF. In DNA, the CDR3 is TGTGCCAGCAGCGGGGGGGGGGCCTGGTATGAGCAGTTCTTC.

The gene calls are TRBV19 and TRBJ2-7, with 10 bases aligning to TRBD1. The CDR3 has 15 residues. Germline V lookup: CDR1 LNHDA, CDR2 SQIVND (reference sequence). Trimming cost V 3 bases and J 4 bases; bases outside gene matches: 6. This chain's CDR3 is CASSMTGTGVYEQYF. CDR3 bases: TGTGCCAGTAGTATGACCGGGACAGGGGTATACGAGCAGTACTTC. The variable domain in full, with the rest retrieved from reference TRBV19 and TRBJ2-7, is DGGITQSPKYLFRKEGQNVTLSCEQNLNHDAMYWYRQDPGQGLRLIYYSQIVNDFQKGDIAEGYSVSREKKESFPLTVTSAQKNPTAFYLCASSMTGTGVYEQYFGPGTRLTVT.

The V gene is TRBV12-3 or TRBV12-4, the J gene TRBJ2-7, with 9 bases aligning to TRBD1. The CDR3 is 15 residues long. The V segment lost 0 bases and the J segment 5 bases; nucleotides outside the gene matches: 5. CDR3 amino acids: CASSLALGQGNEQYF. CDR3 nucleotides: TGTGCCAGCAGTTTAGCGCTGGGACAGGGCAACGAGCAGTACTTC.

The chain uses TRBV7-2 and TRBJ2-4, with TRBD2 as a possible D gene (6 bases). This CDR3 has 14 residues. Trimming removed 5 bases at V and 5 bases at J, with 13 bases between. Germline-derived CDR1 and CDR2 are SGHTA and FQGNSA. The CDR3 protein is CASSLTTSQNIQYF. The CDR3 DNA is TGTGCCAGCAGCCTCACCACTAGCCAAAACATTCAGTACTTC.

The chain has TRBV3-1 and TRBJ1-2; TRBD1 agrees at 10 bases. This CDR3 has 14 residues. With V trimmed by 4 bases and J by 6 bases, 5 bases remained unmatched. In germline, CDR1 is LGHDT, CDR2 YNNKEL (reference sequence). CDR3 in amino acids: CASSLFDRGHGYTF. CDR3 DNA: TGTGCCAGCAGCCTATTCGACAGGGGGCATGGCTACACCTTC.

The V call is TRBV6-1, the J call TRBJ2-5; TRBD2 agrees at 12 bases. CDR3 size: 17 residues. Trimming removed 5 bases from V and 5 bases from J; junction bases left unmatched: 12. Germline V gene data show CDR1 as MNHNS and CDR2 as SASEGT. The CDR3 reads CASSYGGPSGGAETQYF. In DNA, the CDR3 is TGTGCCAGCAGTTACGGAGGGCCTAGCGGGGGGGCGGAGACCCAGTACTTC.

This chain joins TRBV29-1 and TRBJ2-1; 8 bases map to TRBD2. Germline V CDR1 and CDR2: SQVTM, ANQGSEA. The V segment lost 1 base and the J segment 9 bases; nucleotides outside the gene matches: 5. The CDR3 covers 13 residues. In DNA form, the CDR3 reads TGCAGCGTTGAAGCAGAGGGACTAGGTGAGCAGTTCTTC. Translated, it gives CSVEAEGLGEQFF.

This sequence joins TRBV2 and TRBJ2-7; TRBD2 aligns across 7 bases. The germline V gene has CDR1 SNHLY and CDR2 FYNNEI. The CDR3 totals 16 residues. V gave up 6 bases and J gave up 7 bases; unmatched junction bases: 18. The CDR3 sequence: CASSGGLASGSGEQYF. DNA of the CDR3: TGTGCCAGCAGCGGTGGGTTGGCTAGCGGTTCGGGGGAGCAGTACTTC.